The 28 T cell receptor beta chains reported below all come from one sample, sequenced in a study of shared clonotypes between healthy human individuals (dated by TCRdb to the early 2020s). The library was prepared using the immunoSEQ multiplex PCR assay. What TCRdb holds here is the immuneACCESS table cut down to in-frame rearrangements. Part of the clones is not present; checked against another copy, under half of the missing clones reflect an unresolved V gene, and the others are unexplained. Across this sample there are about 2.3 million clones, with 85% to 95% seen only once. The ten largest account for approximately 0.39% of the sample. Sequenced sample: naive CD4+ T cells from PBMCs. The cell subset or site label corresponds to: CD45RA+ positively selected. Receptor source: a young man in good health. Some clones in this sample may be carry-over from other donors' samples.

This clone was picked up one time. The chain has TRBV27 and TRBJ2-7; TRBD1 aligns across 7 bases. This CDR3 has 15 residues. Per the germline V gene, CDR1 is MNHEY and CDR2 is SMNVEV (reference sequence). V was pared by 6 bases and J by 1 base, with 9 bases of the junction left unmatched. The CDR3 region has the DNA TGTGCCAGCAGCCCAAGGGACAGAATATCCTACGAGCAGTACTTC. Translating it yields CASSPRDRISYEQYF.

The chain's CDR3 is CASSRLNYQPQHF. CDR3 coding DNA: TGTGCCAGCAGCAGGCTCAATTATCAGCCCCAGCATTTT. The rearrangement links TRBV27 to TRBJ1-5; D ambiguous. Germline V CDR1 and CDR2: MNHEY, SMNVEV (reference sequence). CDR3 size: 13 residues. V dropped 6 bases and J dropped 5 bases, with 11 bases sitting between them.

This chain uses TRBV11-2 with TRBJ1-1; D not certain. Trimming removed 0 bases from V and 1 base from J, with 12 bases in between. CDR1 SGHAT and CDR2 FQNNGV come from the germline V gene. The CDR3 runs to 16 residues. This chain's CDR3 is CASSLERVGWNTEAFF. In DNA form, the CDR3 reads TGTGCCAGCAGCTTAGAGCGGGTGGGGTGGAACACTGAAGCTTTCTTT.

This clone was seen only once. The sample has other DNA sequences that encode this CDR3 too. The rearrangement links TRBV6-6 to TRBJ1-4; unclear D gene. Trimming pared 5 bases from V and 8 bases from J, leaving 6 bases between. This CDR3 has 11 amino acids. Germline CDR1 reads MNHNY; CDR2 reads SVGAGI (reference sequence). The CDR3 region is CASSPGEKLFF. The CDR3 coding sequence is TGTGCCAGCAGTCCGGGGGAAAAACTGTTTTTT.

The rearrangement joins TRBV18 to TRBJ2-1; weak D call: TRBD1 (6 bases). CDR3 length: 13 amino acids. V was trimmed by 3 bases and J by 8 bases, leaving 11 bases between them. The germline V gene encodes CDR1 KGHSH and CDR2 LQKENI. CDR3 DNA sequence: TGTGCCAGCTCACCTGACAGGCTCCATGAGCAGTTCTTC. It codes for CASSPDRLHEQFF. The complete variable domain, with remaining parts taken from reference TRBV18 and TRBJ2-1, reads NAGVMQNPRHLVRRRGQEARLRCSPMKGHSHVYWYRQLPEEGLKFMVYLQKENIIDESGMPKERFSAEFPKEGPSILRIQQVVRGDSAAYFCASSPDRLHEQFFGPGTRLTVL.

The chain has TRBV6-5 and TRBJ2-2, with D maybe TRBD1 (6 bases). The V end was cut by 4 bases, the J end by 4 bases, with 10 bases between. The V gene's germline CDR1 is MNHEY and CDR2 SVGAGI. The CDR3 consists of 14 residues. The CDR3 reads CASSLQGFTGELFF. The CDR3 nucleotides are TGTGCCAGCAGTTTACAGGGTTTCACCGGGGAGCTGTTTTTT.

This clone showed up just once. The chain couples TRBV21-1 to TRBJ2-1; no check of the table's D call, TRBD2, against the DNA was made. TRBV21-1 has pseudogene status. The CDR3 consists of 17 residues. The CDR3 sequence is CASTKKGAGTHYNEQFF. CDR3 sequence (DNA): TGTGCCAGCACCAAGAAGGGAGCGGGCACGCATTACAATGAGCAGTTCTTC.

V usage is TRBV11-2 and J usage is TRBJ2-7; 10 nucleotides agree with TRBD2. Germline loops: CDR1 SGHAT, CDR2 FQNNGV. The CDR3 has 16 residues. V shed 6 bases, J shed 2 bases, and the junction held 10 bases outside the gene matches. Here the CDR3 DNA reads TGTGCCAGCAGGGGTCTAGCGGGAGTGACGGCCTACGAGCAGTACTTC. This encodes CASRGLAGVTAYEQYF.

J is TRBJ2-7 and V is TRBV7-8, with a tentative D call TRBD1 (5 bases). CDR1 and CDR2 from the germline V gene are SGHVS and FQNEAQ. The CDR3 sequence is 14 residues long. Trimming pared 5 bases from V and 2 bases from J, leaving 13 bases between. CDR3 nucleotides: TGTGCCAGCAGCCCCCGTACAGGAGCCTACGAGCAGTACTTC. This sequence encodes CASSPRTGAYEQYF.

Turning to this clone: One end of the junction does not line up with germline, which may come from a read error. The chain carries TRBV30 and TRBJ2-7; D is possibly TRBD2 (7 bases). Per germline, CDR1 GTSNPN and CDR2 SVGIG (reference sequence). This CDR3 spans 13 amino acids. CDR3 DNA sequence: TGTGCCTGGAGGAGGGGGGGCCCCTACGAGCAGCACTTC. Protein: CAWRRGGPYEQHF.

The count of this clone is one. The chain is built from TRBV6-1 and TRBJ2-7, with 10 bases that match TRBD1. CDR3 length equals 15 residues. The germline V gene has CDR1 MNHNS and CDR2 SASEGT. The ends lost 10 bases at V and 5 bases at J; junction bases unmatched: 14. CDR3 region: CATKTGGANSHEQYF. CDR3 coding DNA: TGTGCCACCAAGACAGGGGGCGCGAACAGCCACGAGCAGTACTTC.

The rearrangement uses TRBV11-3 and TRBJ2-7; D possibly uses TRBD1 or TRBD2 (5 bases each). From germline, CDR1 is SGHNT and CDR2 YENEEA. The CDR3 totals 13 residues. V was pared by 4 bases and J by 4 bases, with 11 bases between. CDR3 bases: TGTGCCAGCAGCTCCTGGGGGAGTTACGAGCAGTACTTC. Translation: CASSSWGSYEQYF. The full variable domain, its missing parts supplied by reference TRBV11-3 and TRBJ2-7, is EAGVVQSPRYKIIEKKQPVAFWCNPISGHNTLYWYLQNLGQGPELLIRYENEEAVDDSQLPKDRFSAERLKGVDSTLKIQPAELGDSAVYLCASSSWGSYEQYFGPGTRLTVT.

This sequence joins TRBV2 and TRBJ2-3; TRBD2 matches 11 bases. Per the germline V gene, CDR1 is SNHLY and CDR2 is FYNNEI. V shed 6 bases and J 5 bases; nucleotides not matched to a gene: 4. The CDR3 loop spans 14 amino acids. The CDR3 DNA is TGTGCCAGCAGCTTAGCGGGAGGGAGAGATACGCAGTATTTT. Translation: CASSLAGGRDTQYF.

This chain links TRBV5-4 with TRBJ2-7; D is perhaps TRBD1 or TRBD2 (6 bases each). V was cut by 5 bases and J by 3 bases, with 18 bases left in between. Germline V gene sequence: CDR1 SGHNT, CDR2 YYREEE (reference sequence). The CDR3 runs 15 residues. The CDR3 sequence: CASSPGGLQNYEQYF. In DNA form, the CDR3 reads TGTGCCAGCAGTCCCGGGGGCCTACAAAACTACGAGCAGTACTTC.

The chain carries TRBV28 and TRBJ1-2; D unclear. The ends were cut back, 2 bases at V and 1 base at J, with 14 bases in the middle. The CDR3 totals 16 residues. CDR1 MDHEN and CDR2 SYDVKM come from the germline V gene. Here the CDR3 DNA reads TGTGCCAGCAGTTTAAGGTGGCAGGCTTTTAACTATGGCTACACCTTC. It encodes CASSLRWQAFNYGYTF.

This sequence joins TRBV5-1 and TRBJ1-3; D ambiguous. This CDR3 contains 14 residues. CDR1 and CDR2 (germline): SGHRS, YFSETQ. Trimming took 7 bases from V and 2 from J, leaving 13 bases between them. The DNA for the CDR3 is TGCGCCAGCTCACTAGATGGGGCTGGAAACACCATATATTTT. As protein: CASSLDGAGNTIYF.

This chain links TRBV9 with TRBJ2-2, with a possible D match to TRBD1 (6 bases). The V gene lost 5 bases and the J gene lost 4 bases, with 18 bases spanning the gap. Germline-derived CDR1 and CDR2 are SGDLS and YYNGEE. The CDR3 has 16 amino acids. The CDR3 DNA follows: TGTGCCAGCAGTCTCTCGGCAGGGGCGACCACCGGGGAGCTGTTTTTT. Protein sequence: CASSLSAGATTGELFF.

V gene TRBV28 combines with J gene TRBJ1-4; a weak D match, TRBD1 (6 bases). V dropped 6 bases and J dropped 8 bases, with 16 bases sitting between them. Germline V CDR1 and CDR2: MDHEN, SYDVKM. The CDR3 has 14 amino acids. The CDR3 DNA reads TGTGCCAGCAGCCGGAGGGGGATCGGGGAAAAACTGTTTTTT. Translating gives CASSRRGIGEKLFF. Together with reference TRBV28 and TRBJ1-4, the CDR3 gives the full variable domain: DVKVTQSSRYLVKRTGEKVFLECVQDMDHENMFWYRQDPGLGLRLIYFSYDVKMKEKGDIPEGYSVSREKKERFSLILESASTNQTSMYLCASSRRGIGEKLFFGSGTQLSVL.

The chain carries TRBV28 and TRBJ2-1; D is ambiguous. The ends were cut back, 8 bases at V and 4 bases at J, with 15 bases in the middle. There are 14 residues in the CDR3. Germline lookup yields CDR1 MDHEN and CDR2 SYDVKM. The CDR3 region has the DNA TGTGCCAGCCGACGCCCGGGCAGTTACAATGAGCAGTTCTTC. Protein: CASRRPGSYNEQFF.

This rearrangement joins TRBV5-6 to TRBJ2-3, with D possibly TRBD2 on 5 matching bases. Germline assignment: CDR1 SGHDT and CDR2 YYEEEE. The CDR3 loop spans 13 amino acids. Trimming stripped 3 bases from V and 6 bases from J, with 11 bases between. The CDR3 coding sequence is TGTGCCAGCAGCTACGGGGTGAGGGATACGCAGTATTTT. It is translated as CASSYGVRDTQYF.

The chain uses TRBV2 and TRBJ2-7; D gene ambiguous. V lost 7 bases and J 6 bases, leaving 10 bases between the germline ends. The CDR3 totals 11 residues. Germline V gene lookup returns CDR1 SNHLY and CDR2 FYNNEI. CDR3 sequence: CASTNLGEQYF. Written as DNA, the CDR3 is TGTGCCAGCACCAATCTCGGCGAGCAGTACTTC.

The V gene is TRBV18, the J gene TRBJ2-7; 8 positions match TRBD1. From germline, CDR1 is KGHSH and CDR2 LQKENI. There are 13 residues in the CDR3. Trimming removed 6 bases from V and 6 bases from J; junction bases left unmatched: 7. CDR3 bases: TGTGCCAGCTCGGAGCTTGACAGGGGCGAGCAGTACTTC. It encodes CASSELDRGEQYF.

The CDR3 bases are TGTGCCAGCAGTTTATTTAGTACAGGGGATCAGCCCCAGCATTTT. It is translated as CASSLFSTGDQPQHF. The chain employs TRBV27 and TRBJ1-5; 7 nucleotides agree with TRBD1. This CDR3 has 15 residues. Germline V CDR1 and CDR2: MNHEY, SMNVEV (reference sequence). The V gene end was trimmed by 1 base and the J gene end by 5 bases; junction bases not matched to a gene: 5.

CDR3 bases: TGTGCCAGCAGCTTACGACAGGTTAGCTATGGCTACACCTTC. Amino acids: CASSLRQVSYGYTF. This chain connects TRBV5-6 to TRBJ1-2, with D possibly being TRBD1 (6 bases). V was clipped by 2 bases and J by 4 bases, with 12 bases between them. Germline V CDR1 and CDR2: SGHDT, YYEEEE. This CDR3 comprises 14 residues.

This chain joins TRBV18 and TRBJ1-2; tentative D call: TRBD1 (5 bases). Trimming pared 5 bases from V and 0 bases from J, leaving 13 bases between. The CDR3 covers 15 residues. In germline, CDR1 is KGHSH, CDR2 LQKENI. This chain's CDR3 is CASSTTTETNYGYTF. CDR3 bases: TGTGCCAGCTCAACTACGACAGAGACTAACTATGGCTACACCTTC.

V is TRBV7-2 and J is TRBJ2-3; tentatively, D is TRBD2 (5 bases). There are 15 residues in the CDR3. Trimming pared 5 bases from V and 0 bases from J, leaving 12 bases between. Germline V gene sequence: CDR1 SGHTA, CDR2 FQGNSA. The CDR3: CASSQMGGSTDTQYF. CDR3 coding DNA: TGTGCCAGCAGCCAGATGGGCGGGAGCACAGATACGCAGTATTTT.

This clone was counted between two and nine times. The rearrangement uses TRBV19 and TRBJ1-5; D is perhaps TRBD1 (6 bases). The germline V gene has CDR1 LNHDA and CDR2 SQIVND (reference sequence). There are 13 residues in the CDR3. The germline V and J ends were trimmed by 7 bases and 7 bases, with 14 bases remaining between them. The CDR3 coding sequence is TGTGCCAGTACGTACAGGGATGGCCAGCCCCAGCATTTT. Its translation is CASTYRDGQPQHF.

The rearrangement joins TRBV11-2 to TRBJ2-1; 9 bases match TRBD2. Looked up from germline, CDR1 is SGHAT and CDR2 is FQNNGV. The CDR3 totals 15 residues. Trimming at V came to 5 bases and at J to 8 bases, leaving 10 bases not matched to a gene. CDR3 residues: CASSTSVGLAYEQFF. The CDR3 DNA reads TGTGCCAGCAGCACATCTGTGGGACTAGCATATGAGCAGTTCTTC.